Each of the 27 T cell receptor beta chains below was sequenced from the same sample in a study of graft-versus-host responses after intestinal transplantation. No antigens are known for them. Assay used: immunoSEQ multiplex PCR; TCRdb lists only in-frame clones, some missing. The sample has about 130,000 clones; just over 90% are singletons. Specimen: unstimulated CD4+ T cells sorted from spleen or lymph node cells, collected before intestinal transplant. All receptors come from a human donor who received an intestinal transplant.

V usage is TRBV7-9 and J usage is TRBJ1-4; D ambiguous. Trimming removed 3 bases from V and 10 bases from J, with 12 bases in between. This CDR3 spans 13 amino acids. Per the germline V gene, CDR1 is SEHNR and CDR2 is FQNEAQ (reference sequence). The CDR3 DNA is TGTGCCAGCAGCTTCAGGCAGGTGGGAAAACTGTTTTTT. Translated: CASSFRQVGKLFF.

This clone was recorded once. The V call is TRBV10-3, the J call TRBJ2-1; 9 bases are a match to TRBD1. From germline, CDR1 is ENHRY and CDR2 SYGVKD. This CDR3 region has 15 residues. V lost 3 bases to trimming and J lost 8 bases; unmatched junction nucleotides: 8. The CDR3 region has the DNA TGTGCCATCAGTGAACCGGGACAGGGTTCCGATGAGCAGTTCTTC. Translating gives CAISEPGQGSDEQFF.

This chain joins TRBV7-2 and TRBJ1-2, with D unclear. The CDR3 totals 15 residues. CDR1 is SGHTA, CDR2 FQGNSA, per germline. The ends were cut back, 1 base at V and 1 base at J, with 10 bases in the middle. CDR3 region: CASSLVEGNNYGYTF. CDR3 coding DNA: TGTGCCAGCAGCTTAGTAGAAGGAAATAACTATGGCTACACCTTC.

The CDR3: CASIGDRGAYEQYF. As DNA, the CDR3 is TGTGCCAGCATAGGGGACAGGGGTGCTTACGAGCAGTACTTC. This rearrangement joins TRBV6-5 to TRBJ2-7; 10 bases match TRBD1. The V and J ends lost 7 bases and 4 bases, in that order; junction bases with no gene match: 7. Germline V gene data show CDR1 as MNHEY and CDR2 as SVGAGI. This CDR3 region has 14 residues.

The chain couples TRBV5-6 to TRBJ2-7; D is undetermined. The V and J ends lost 7 bases and 3 bases respectively, with 8 bases between them. CDR1 SGHDT and CDR2 YYEEEE come from the germline V gene. The CDR3 is made up of 11 amino acids. CDR3 coding DNA: TGTGCCAGCCCCTCGGACTACGAGCAGTACTTC. It is translated as CASPSDYEQYF.

V and J are TRBV6-6 and TRBJ1-2; unclear D gene. V lost 0 bases to trimming and J lost 4 bases, with 9 bases between them. The CDR3 is 14 amino acids. Per the germline V gene, CDR1 is MNHNY and CDR2 is SVGAGI (reference sequence). CDR3 DNA sequence: TGTGCCAGCAGTTACTCGAGACGGAGCTATGGCTACACCTTC. This encodes CASSYSRRSYGYTF.

This chain uses TRBV4-2 with TRBJ1-1; D gene ambiguous. The germline V and J ends were trimmed by 2 bases and 4 bases, with 14 bases remaining between them. From germline, CDR1 is LGHNA and CDR2 YNFKEQ. CDR3 size: 15 residues. The CDR3 sequence: CASSQLMTVGTEAFF. In nucleotides, the CDR3 is TGTGCCAGCAGCCAACTTATGACGGTGGGCACTGAAGCTTTCTTT.

V is TRBV12-2 and J is TRBJ2-3. TRBV12-2 is a listed pseudogene. The CDR3 consists of 13 residues. This CDR3 is CASRLGITDTQYF. For the CDR3, the DNA is TGTGCAAGTCGCTTGGGGATAACAGATACGCAGTATTTT.

V is TRBV5-1 and J is TRBJ2-5, with D maybe TRBD1 (7 bases). Germline V gene lookup returns CDR1 SGHRS and CDR2 YFSETQ. V lost 4 bases, J lost 1 base, and 17 bases lay in between. CDR3 size: 16 residues. CDR3 sequence: CASSVGGTAFQETQYF. CDR3 coding DNA: TGCGCCAGCAGCGTAGGAGGGACAGCCTTCCAAGAGACCCAGTACTTC.

This clone was seen just once. V gene TRBV30 combines with J gene TRBJ1-2, with 7 bases matching TRBD1. The CDR3 consists of 12 residues. Germline loops: CDR1 GTSNPN, CDR2 SVGIG (reference sequence). Trimming cost V 4 bases and J 5 bases; bases outside gene matches: 4. The CDR3 loop reads CAWNRDSYGYTF. The CDR3 coding sequence is TGTGCCTGGAACCGGGACAGTTATGGCTACACCTTC.

The rearrangement joins TRBV6-5 to TRBJ1-6; no clear D. The length of the CDR3 is 14 residues. The germline V gene has CDR1 MNHEY and CDR2 SVGAGI. Trimming removed 6 bases at V and 9 bases at J, with 15 bases between. Here the CDR3 DNA reads TGTGCCAGCAGCCGGACGGAGGCCGGTTCACCCCTCCACTTT. Translated, it gives CASSRTEAGSPLHF.

A word on this clone: Germline is not matched at one junction end, which may reflect a read error. V and J are TRBV5-6 and TRBJ1-3; D is perhaps TRBD1 (6 bases). The length of the CDR3 is 16 residues. The germline V gene has CDR1 SGHDT and CDR2 YYEEEE. The CDR3 region has the DNA TGTGCCAGCAGCTTGACTACCACAGGGTATGGAGACACCATATATTTT. Its protein is CASSLTTTGYGDTIYF.

V usage is TRBV10-3 and J usage is TRBJ2-7, with D perhaps matching TRBD1 (6 bases). V was shortened by 5 bases and J by 2 bases, with 13 bases between the two germline ends. Germline assignment: CDR1 ENHRY and CDR2 SYGVKD. The CDR3 runs to 14 residues. The CDR3 protein is CAISRQETTYEQYF. The CDR3 DNA reads TGTGCCATCAGTAGACAGGAAACAACCTACGAGCAGTACTTC.

In the case of this clone: Other nucleotide sequences from this sample produce the same CDR3. The J gene is TRBJ2-5, the V gene TRBV6-5; the D is unclear. This CDR3 has 14 residues. Germline CDR1 and CDR2: MNHEY and SVGAGI. Trimming took off 2 bases at V and 3 bases at J, with 10 bases between the two ends. CDR3 coding DNA: TGTGCCAGCAGTTACCTGGCAGCCAAAGAGACCCAGTACTTC. Translated: CASSYLAAKETQYF.

The rearrangement links TRBV6-5 to TRBJ1-2; TRBD1 is a possible D gene (6 bases). Per the germline V gene, CDR1 is MNHEY and CDR2 is SVGAGI. The V and J ends lost 5 bases and 6 bases respectively, with 13 bases between them. The CDR3 loop spans 13 amino acids. Here the CDR3 DNA reads TGTGCCAGCAGTGATCACAGGGTGGATGGCTACACCTTC. It yields the protein CASSDHRVDGYTF.

This clone has only a few counts. The V and J genes are TRBV5-8 and TRBJ1-4, with D tentatively TRBD1 (6 bases). With 3 bases removed from V and 0 bases from J, the gap between germline ends came to 12 bases. Germline V gene lookup returns CDR1 SGHTS and CDR2 YDEGEE. This CDR3 is built from 16 residues. The CDR3 loop reads CASSYPQGSTNEKLFF. The CDR3 bases are TGTGCCAGCAGCTATCCACAGGGATCAACTAATGAAAAACTGTTTTTT.

In its sample, this clone was seen a few times. The V and J genes are TRBV4-1 and TRBJ1-3; D is unclear. CDR3 size: 16 residues. Looked up from germline, CDR1 is MGHRA and CDR2 is YSYEKL. V was pared by 1 base and J by 4 bases, with 14 bases between. The CDR3 region has the DNA TGCGCCAGCAGCCAAGGCGGTACCATTGTGGGAAACACCATATATTTT. Residues: CASSQGGTIVGNTIYF.

The chain has TRBV5-1 and TRBJ1-5, with D perhaps matching TRBD1 (6 bases). The CDR3 length is 16 residues. Germline lookup yields CDR1 SGHRS and CDR2 YFSETQ. V lost 0 bases and J lost 0, with 10 bases in between. CDR3 nucleotides: TGCGCCAGCAGCTTGGGCCCGGACAGTAGCAATCAGCCCCAGCATTTT. Translating it yields CASSLGPDSSNQPQHF.

V usage is TRBV25-1 and J usage is TRBJ1-2; no reliable D call. The CDR3 runs to 13 residues. CDR1 MGHDK and CDR2 SYGVNS come from the germline V gene. V was shortened by 0 bases and J by 5 bases, with 7 bases between the two germline ends. CDR3 amino acids: CASSEYTAYGYTF. CDR3 nucleotides: TGTGCCAGCAGTGAATACACGGCATATGGCTACACCTTC.

The chain uses TRBV12-5 and TRBJ2-1; the D gene is possibly TRBD2 (5 bases). The CDR3 is 16 amino acids. Trimming removed 1 base from V and 3 bases from J, with 13 bases in between. Germline-derived CDR1 and CDR2 are LGHNT and FRNRAP. CDR3 coding DNA: TGTGCTAGTGGTTTGGGCCTCGTCGGGGTCTACAATGAGCAGTTCTTC. It specifies CASGLGLVGVYNEQFF.

This rearrangement joins TRBV5-1 to TRBJ2-2, with 7 bases that match TRBD1. The CDR3 runs 15 residues. Germline V gene lookup returns CDR1 SGHRS and CDR2 YFSETQ. With 3 bases clipped from V and 2 bases from J, the junction kept 4 bases outside the gene matches. The chain's CDR3 is CASSSGTVNTGELFF. The CDR3 nucleotides read TGCGCCAGCAGCTCCGGGACAGTAAACACCGGGGAGCTGTTTTTT.

The gene calls are TRBV11-3 and TRBJ1-1; D is ambiguous. Trimming cost V 5 bases and J 3 bases, with 7 bases left between them. There are 12 residues in the CDR3. Germline V gene sequence: CDR1 SGHNT, CDR2 YENEEA. The CDR3 protein is CASSRRDTEAFF. The CDR3 coding sequence is TGTGCCAGCAGCCGACGGGACACTGAAGCTTTCTTT.

This chain connects TRBV27 to TRBJ2-7, with 7 bases that match TRBD1. This CDR3 has 15 residues. The germline gives CDR1 MNHEY, CDR2 SMNVEV (reference sequence). With V trimmed by 4 bases and J by 1 base, 7 bases remained unmatched. The CDR3 protein is CASSSGQDLSYEQYF. CDR3 DNA: TGTGCCAGCAGTTCCGGACAGGATCTGTCCTACGAGCAGTACTTC.

V and J are TRBV9 and TRBJ2-3; 9 positions agree with TRBD2. CDR1 and CDR2 from the germline V gene are SGDLS and YYNGEE. The CDR3 is 16 residues long. After removal of 0 bases from V and 5 bases from J, the junction contained 7 bases not matched to a gene. The CDR3 DNA is TGTGCCAGCAGCGTAGCCGGGCGGGGGGGCGGAGATACGCAGTATTTT. This gives the protein CASSVAGRGGGDTQYF.

The chain uses TRBV5-6 and TRBJ2-1; TRBD2 aligns across 14 bases. The germline CDR1 and CDR2 sequences are SGHDT and YYEEEE. CDR3 length: 19 amino acids. V shed 4 bases, J shed 7 bases, and the junction held 16 bases outside the gene matches. In DNA form, the CDR3 reads TGTGCCAGCAGCCAACGGACTAGCGGGGGGATTTTTCGTGGTAATGAGCAGTTCTTC. Protein product: CASSQRTSGGIFRGNEQFF.

The chain has TRBV7-9 and TRBJ2-7; 8 bases agree with TRBD1. Trimming took 5 bases from V and 0 from J; bases not matched to a gene: 6. The germline CDR1 and CDR2 sequences are SEHNR and FQNEAQ (reference sequence). The CDR3 spans 15 residues. The CDR3 is CASSLRTGSSYEQYF. CDR3 in DNA: TGTGCCAGCAGCCTACGGACAGGGAGCTCCTACGAGCAGTACTTC.

The chain carries TRBV6-1 and TRBJ1-2; unclear D gene. Trimming removed 5 bases at V and 3 bases at J, with 10 bases between. The CDR3 spans 13 residues. The germline V gene has CDR1 MNHNS and CDR2 SASEGT. In nucleotides, the CDR3 is TGTGCCAGCAGTCCTAGGATAGACTATGGCTACACCTTC. Encoded protein: CASSPRIDYGYTF.